This T cell receptor (beta chain) was profiled in a study of PD-L1 blockade in urothelial cancer. Study-wide context: In the patient group, about 90% of the roughly 30 were males with bladder-origin urothelial cancer. Timepoints chosen for blood analysis were 3 weeks (second dose) and 6 weeks after treatment start. Blood samples contained a median around 130,000 T cells.

The protocol was immunoSEQ multiplex PCR, while the TCRdb copy is restricted to in-frame clones and leaves out a portion. The profile shows around 41,000 clones, around nine tenths of them singletons. Findings and limits, study-wide: By 3 weeks, tumor-associated blood clones had expanded more in durable-benefit patients.

There are a few counts of this clone. Its antigen remains unidentified. After removal of 5 bases from V and 6 bases from J, the junction contained 11 bases not matched to a gene. Germline CDR1 LNHDA, CDR2 SQIVND (reference sequence). The CDR3 sequence is 15 residues long. This TCR derives from a woman aged 55 to 70 with urothelial cancer. The sequencing here drew on PBMCs, taken around atezolizumab (anti-PD-L1) treatment. The rearrangement joins TRBV19 to TRBJ1-1; 8 nucleotides match TRBD1. The CDR3 DNA reads as TGTGCCAGTAGTCAAACCAGGACAGGGCTGTCTGAAGCTTTCTTT. Residues: CASSQTRTGLSEAFF.